These 8 T cell receptor beta chains were sequenced from one sample in a study of shared clonotypes between healthy human individuals. This table comes from immunoSEQ multiplex PCR, and its TCRdb copy is limited to in-frame clones, with some not included. Of 2,500,000 or so clones in the sample, approximately 93% were seen once. The sequencing sample was made of naive CD4+ T cells from PBMCs. As for subset: CD45RA+ positively selected. The receptor set was obtained from a man aged 18 to 30 in good health. Some clones in this sample may be carry-over from other donors' samples.

This sequence joins TRBV28 and TRBJ1-3, with D possibly matching TRBD1 (5 bases). CDR3 length: 14 amino acids. Germline loops: CDR1 MDHEN, CDR2 SYDVKM. V was trimmed by 8 bases and J by 4 bases, leaving 15 bases between them. CDR3: CASLGHSTGNTIYF. In DNA form, the CDR3 reads TGTGCCAGCCTTGGACACTCGACAGGAAACACCATATATTTT.

In regard to this clone: One junction end does not reproduce the germline sequence, and a read error may be involved. V gene TRBV6-5 combines with J gene TRBJ1-4, with D possibly matching TRBD1 (5 bases). In germline, CDR1 is MNHEY, CDR2 SVGAGI. The CDR3 has 14 residues. For the CDR3, the DNA is TGTGCCAGCAGTTACTCGAGTTCGGTCAGGGAGGAGATTTTT. This sequence encodes CASSYSSSVREEIF.

The chain links TRBV28 to TRBJ2-7; the D is unclear. The CDR3 runs 15 residues. Deletions cut 3 bases from V and 5 bases from J, with 17 bases between. Germline lookup yields CDR1 MDHEN and CDR2 SYDVKM. CDR3 sequence (DNA): TGTGCCAGCAGTTTTAAGGGCCTGAGAGTCCACGAGCAGTACTTC. It is translated as CASSFKGLRVHEQYF.

Notes on this clone: The same CDR3 arises from other DNA sequences in this sample as well. The chain recombines TRBV28 with TRBJ2-1, with TRBD1 as a possible D gene (6 bases). V was cut by 2 bases and J by 0 bases, with 8 bases left in between. Germline CDR1 MDHEN, CDR2 SYDVKM. This CDR3 has 15 amino acids. The CDR3 sequence: CASSLAGASYNEQFF. CDR3 DNA: TGTGCCAGCAGTTTAGCAGGGGCCTCCTACAATGAGCAGTTCTTC.

The chain recombines TRBV9 with TRBJ1-2, with 8 nucleotides matching TRBD1. Per germline, CDR1 SGDLS and CDR2 YYNGEE. Trimming cost V 3 bases and J 5 bases; bases outside gene matches: 18. The CDR3 is made up of 18 amino acids. The CDR3 DNA is TGTGCCAGCAGCGCCCGGGACAGGCAACTTAATTACCCTTATGGCTACACCTTC. Its translation: CASSARDRQLNYPYGYTF.

The chain links TRBV7-2 to TRBJ1-3; the D is unclear. The V end lost 2 bases, the J end lost 4 bases, and 15 bases lay between the germline ends. The germline gives CDR1 SGHTA, CDR2 FQGNSA. CDR3 length equals 16 residues. In DNA form, the CDR3 reads TGTGCCAGCAGCTTAATACCCGGCCTACTAGGAAACACCATATATTTT. Protein sequence: CASSLIPGLLGNTIYF.

Only one count was recorded for this clone. The sample carries other DNA sequences with the same CDR3. The chain uses TRBV5-1 and TRBJ1-5; 7 bases are a match to TRBD1. CDR3 length: 14 residues. V lost 5 bases to trimming and J lost 5 bases; unmatched junction nucleotides: 7. Germline CDR1 is SGHRS and CDR2 is YFSETQ. The CDR3 bases are TGCGCCAGCAGTCAGACAGGGTTCGATCAGCCCCAGCATTTT. Its protein is CASSQTGFDQPQHF.

Details on this clone: In the same sample, other DNA sequences code for this CDR3. The rearrangement uses TRBV27 and TRBJ2-3; tentative D call: TRBD1 (6 bases). This CDR3 is built from 13 residues. Germline-derived CDR1 and CDR2 are MNHEY and SMNVEV (reference sequence). V was shortened by 5 bases and J by 4 bases, with 10 bases between the two germline ends. Here the CDR3 DNA reads TGTGCCAGCAGTCTCTACAGGGCAGATACGCAGTATTTT. Its translation: CASSLYRADTQYF.